These 26 T cell receptor beta chains originate from one sample sequenced in a study of PD-1 blockade in classical Hodgkin lymphoma. Exposure to brentuximab vedotin varied, and each patient had relapsed following autologous stem cell transplantation. Generated by immunoSEQ multiplex PCR, the TCRdb table keeps only in-frame clones and is missing some. The sample holds 60,000 to 65,000 clones; around 88% are singletons and the top ten take around 13%. Specimen: peripheral blood mononuclear cells (PBMCs), collected at baseline. These receptors came from a human donor with classical Hodgkin lymphoma.

V gene TRBV7-3 combines with J gene TRBJ2-7, with a possible D match to TRBD1 (5 bases). CDR1 is SGHTA, CDR2 FQGTGA, per germline. V lost 2 bases and J 4 bases, leaving 12 bases between the germline ends. The CDR3 is 14 amino acids. CDR3 coding DNA: TGTGCCAGCAGCTTATCAGGGAATCCGTACGAGCAGTACTTC. Amino acids: CASSLSGNPYEQYF.

This chain links TRBV10-3 with TRBJ2-7; the match to TRBD1 covers 7 bases. The V and J ends lost 6 bases and 3 bases, in that order; junction bases with no gene match: 5. The CDR3 loop spans 13 amino acids. The V gene's germline CDR1 is ENHRY and CDR2 SYGVKD. CDR3 residues: CAIRGDSSYEQYF. The CDR3 DNA follows: TGTGCCATCAGGGGGGACAGCAGCTACGAGCAGTACTTC.

The rearrangement uses TRBV27 and TRBJ1-1; no clear D. With 4 bases removed from V and 3 bases from J, the gap between germline ends came to 27 bases. This CDR3 has 19 residues. Germline V CDR1 and CDR2: MNHEY, SMNVEV (reference sequence). CDR3 protein: CASSSRGLFLAVGDTEAFF. CDR3 coding DNA: TGTGCCAGCAGTTCACGGGGTCTGTTTCTGGCGGTAGGAGACACTGAAGCTTTCTTT.

The chain joins TRBV6-5 to TRBJ1-1, with a tentative D call TRBD1 (6 bases). V lost 0 bases and J 4 bases, leaving 12 bases between the germline ends. Looked up from germline, CDR1 is MNHEY and CDR2 is SVGAGI. This CDR3 is built from 15 residues. The chain's CDR3 is CASSYSKARGTEAFF. DNA for the CDR3: TGTGCCAGCAGTTACTCGAAGGCCAGGGGCACTGAAGCTTTCTTT.

This clone was seen only a few times. J is TRBJ1-1 and V is TRBV7-2, with unresolved D. Deletions cut 1 base from V and 4 bases from J, with 10 bases between. Germline V gene sequence: CDR1 SGHTA, CDR2 FQGNSA. The CDR3 loop spans 14 amino acids. The CDR3 reads CASSLVREGTEAFF. CDR3 DNA: TGTGCCAGCAGCTTAGTTCGGGAGGGCACTGAAGCTTTCTTT.

The gene calls are TRBV18 and TRBJ1-3; D gene unclear. CDR3 length: 15 residues. The V and J ends lost 5 bases and 0 bases respectively, with 11 bases between them. Looked up from germline, CDR1 is KGHSH and CDR2 is LQKENI. This chain's CDR3 is CASSKTRSSGNTIYF. In DNA form, the CDR3 reads TGTGCCAGCTCAAAAACCCGAAGCTCTGGAAACACCATATATTTT.

V is TRBV27 and J is TRBJ2-7; D unclear. V lost 3 bases and J 3 bases, leaving 9 bases between the germline ends. Germline lookup yields CDR1 MNHEY and CDR2 SMNVEV (reference sequence). There are 13 residues in the CDR3. CDR3 sequence reads: CASSFGPLYEQYF. For the CDR3, the DNA is TGTGCCAGCAGTTTTGGACCTCTCTACGAGCAGTACTTC.

The chain links TRBV19 to TRBJ2-5; 8 nucleotides match TRBD1. CDR3 length: 14 amino acids. V shed 3 bases and J 5 bases; nucleotides not matched to a gene: 5. Germline V CDR1 and CDR2: LNHDA, SQIVND (reference sequence). CDR3: CASSMGQVEETQYF. CDR3 sequence (DNA): TGTGCCAGTAGTATGGGACAGGTGGAGGAGACCCAGTACTTC.

This clone is a singleton in its sample. The V gene is TRBV30, the J gene TRBJ1-2, with 8 bases matching TRBD1. This CDR3 is 12 amino acids long. V dropped 3 bases and J dropped 6; count of bases not matched to a gene: 3. The germline CDR1 and CDR2 sequences are GTSNPN and SVGIG (reference sequence). CDR3 region: CAWSPTGDGYTF. The DNA of the CDR3 is TGTGCCTGGAGCCCGACAGGGGATGGCTACACCTTC.

The chain is built from TRBV19 and TRBJ2-7; no definite D call. Germline-derived CDR1 and CDR2 are LNHDA and SQIVND (reference sequence). V gave up 3 bases and J gave up 1 base, with 7 bases separating them. The CDR3 runs to 13 residues. DNA of the CDR3: TGTGCCAGTAGTATCGGGCAGTCCTACGAGCAGTACTTC. Residues: CASSIGQSYEQYF.

V gene TRBV28 combines with J gene TRBJ1-2; unclear D gene. Trimming stripped 2 bases from V and 2 bases from J, with 6 bases between. The CDR3 consists of 13 residues. Germline V CDR1 and CDR2: MDHEN, SYDVKM. In DNA, the CDR3 is TGTGCCAGCAGTTTAGTTGTCAACTATGGCTACACCTTC. It encodes CASSLVVNYGYTF.

This clone was found a few times. V usage is TRBV6-4 and J usage is TRBJ1-1; D is possibly TRBD1 (5 bases). CDR1 is MRHNA, CDR2 SNTAGT, per germline. This CDR3 is built from 13 residues. Trimming took off 5 bases at V and 1 base at J, with 8 bases between the two ends. The CDR3 protein is CASSPRENTEAFF. The CDR3 nucleotides read TGTGCCAGCAGTCCCAGGGAGAACACTGAAGCTTTCTTT.

This chain links TRBV6-6 with TRBJ2-7; tentatively, D is TRBD1 (5 bases). Trimming stripped 7 bases from V and 3 bases from J, with 16 bases between. Germline CDR1 is MNHNY and CDR2 is SVGAGI (reference sequence). This CDR3 has 14 amino acids. The CDR3 coding sequence is TGTGCCAGCAAAAATGTCCAGGGTAGCTACGAGCAGTACTTC. This translates into CASKNVQGSYEQYF.

The CDR3 sequence: CASSSGGPPYGYTF. CDR3 nucleotide sequence: TGTGCCAGCAGCTCCGGGGGGCCCCCCTATGGCTACACCTTC. The rearrangement uses TRBV5-6 and TRBJ1-2; TRBD1 is a possible D gene (6 bases). Trimming removed 3 bases from V and 4 bases from J, with 13 bases in between. Germline values: CDR1 SGHDT, CDR2 YYEEEE. CDR3 length equals 14 residues.

This clone was seen a handful of times. The CDR3 reads CASSPLMNTEAFF. As DNA, the CDR3 is TGTGCCAGCAGTCCCTTGATGAACACTGAAGCTTTCTTT. This sequence joins TRBV6-5 and TRBJ1-1; D gene ambiguous. The CDR3 has 13 residues. Between the trimmed V and J ends, which lost 5 bases and 0 bases, there was a span of 7 bases. Germline assignment: CDR1 MNHEY and CDR2 SVGAGI.

The chain has TRBV6-6 and TRBJ1-6, with 8 bases fitting TRBD1. Germline values: CDR1 MNHNY, CDR2 SVGAGI (reference sequence). This CDR3 is 15 amino acids long. With V trimmed by 0 bases and J by 8 bases, 3 bases remained unmatched. For the CDR3, the DNA is TGTGCCAGCAGTTACTCGACAGGGGTTTATTCACCCCTCCACTTT. Amino acids: CASSYSTGVYSPLHF.

The V and J genes are TRBV27 and TRBJ1-5; TRBD1 matches 7 bases. CDR1 is MNHEY, CDR2 SMNVEV, per germline (reference sequence). The CDR3 runs to 15 residues. Trimming removed 5 bases from V and 2 bases from J; junction bases left unmatched: 6. CDR3 coding DNA: TGTGCCAGCAGTGGCAGGGGGGCGGGCAATCAGCCCCAGCATTTT. It translates to CASSGRGAGNQPQHF.

The chain carries TRBV12-5 and TRBJ1-2; TRBD1 matches at 9 bases. CDR3 size: 16 residues. Trimming at V came to 1 base and at J to 3 bases, leaving 6 bases not matched to a gene. Per the germline V gene, CDR1 is LGHNT and CDR2 is FRNRAP. The CDR3 sequence: CASGLGRTGEHYGYTF. The CDR3 coding sequence is TGTGCTAGTGGTTTGGGTCGGACAGGGGAGCACTATGGCTACACCTTC.

This chain links TRBV2 with TRBJ2-7, with D possibly being TRBD2 (6 bases). Germline loops: CDR1 SNHLY, CDR2 FYNNEI. The CDR3 is 16 amino acids. V was shortened by 6 bases and J by 2 bases, with 20 bases between the two germline ends. CDR3 protein: CASSPAGGRGPYEQYF. The DNA of the CDR3 is TGTGCCAGCAGCCCGGCCGGGGGACGGGGCCCCTACGAGCAGTACTTC.

The chain's CDR3 is CASSQGQRKAYEQYF. CDR3 bases: TGTGCCAGCAGCCAAGGACAGCGTAAAGCCTACGAGCAGTACTTC. The rearrangement uses TRBV6-6 and TRBJ2-7; a possible D gene is TRBD1 (6 bases). The V end lost 6 bases, the J end lost 2 bases, and 17 bases lay between the germline ends. The CDR3 extends over 15 amino acids. CDR1 and CDR2 (germline): MNHNY, SVGAGI (reference sequence).

This chain uses TRBV18 with TRBJ2-3, with 12 bases matching TRBD2. Per germline, CDR1 KGHSH and CDR2 LQKENI. There are 16 residues in the CDR3. Germline trimming cut 3 bases from V and 1 base from J; bases unmatched to any gene: 2. The CDR3 DNA reads TGTGCCAGCTCACCCTGGACTAGCGGGGGCACAGATACGCAGTATTTT. Encoded protein: CASSPWTSGGTDTQYF.

The chain links TRBV29-1 to TRBJ1-2; perhaps TRBD1 as D (6 bases). The V gene lost 7 bases and the J gene lost 8 bases, with 17 bases spanning the gap. There are 12 residues in the CDR3. Germline loops: CDR1 SQVTM, CDR2 ANQGSEA. DNA of the CDR3: TGCAGCGCGGGGGGGCTGGCGGAGGGCTACACCTTC. This gives the protein CSAGGLAEGYTF.

The gene calls are TRBV11-2 and TRBJ2-2; D unclear. The CDR3 is 16 residues long. Trimming took off 3 bases at V and 1 base at J, with 12 bases between the two ends. Looked up from germline, CDR1 is SGHAT and CDR2 is FQNNGV. CDR3 in amino acids: CASSFSSQGNTGELFF. The DNA for the CDR3 is TGTGCCAGCAGCTTTTCGTCCCAAGGGAACACCGGGGAGCTGTTTTTT. Drawing the rest from reference TRBV11-2 and TRBJ2-2, the complete variable domain is EAGVAQSPRYKIIEKRQSVAFWCNPISGHATLYWYQQILGQGPKLLIQFQNNGVVDDSQLPKDRFSAERLKGVDSTLKIQPAKLEDSAVYLCASSFSSQGNTGELFFGEGSRLTVL.

There are many counts of this clone. This chain connects TRBV11-1 to TRBJ1-1, with D unresolved. The germline V and J ends were trimmed by 4 bases and 1 base, with 7 bases remaining between them. CDR1 and CDR2 from the germline V gene are SGHAT and FQDESV (reference sequence). This CDR3 comprises 13 residues. The CDR3 DNA sequence: TGTGCCAGCAGCTCGTCCCCGAACACTGAAGCTTTCTTT. It encodes CASSSSPNTEAFF.

This clone occurred a few times. The chain uses TRBV6-6 and TRBJ2-5; no firm D call. CDR3 length: 15 amino acids. V was clipped by 2 bases and J by 3 bases, with 13 bases between them. Germline-derived CDR1 and CDR2 are MNHNY and SVGAGI (reference sequence). CDR3 loop: CASSYETLGEETQYF. The CDR3 nucleotides are TGTGCCAGCAGTTACGAGACCCTCGGCGAAGAGACCCAGTACTTC.

The J gene is TRBJ1-2, the V gene TRBV21-1. TRBV21-1 is termed a pseudogene. The CDR3 contains 16 residues. The CDR3: CASTQGEGIDKGGYTF. CDR3 nucleotide sequence: TGTGCCAGCACCCAAGGCGAGGGAATTGATAAGGGCGGCTACACCTTC.